The clone carrying this T cell receptor (beta chain) was detected ten times or more. Its antigen is unknown. Looked up from germline, CDR1 is MDHEN and CDR2 is SYDVKM. The CDR3 contains 11 residues. V gave up 5 bases and J gave up 15 bases, with 14 bases separating them. This sample is part of a study of identical twins. Study observations and caveats: Reduced insertions were recorded for abundant cord blood beta clonotypes, with no such pattern in memory repertoires.

It was template switching that added a universal primer site, and there were unique molecular identifiers on the cDNA. TCRdb used MiXCR to reprocess the 5' RACE reads, holding one entry per CDR3 protein. Of about 240,000 distinct CDR3 sequences listed, under 12% are singletons. This TCR came from a man aged 45-60 years in good health. Input material: memory T cells sorted from blood. The gene calls are TRBV28 and TRBJ2-1; D gene unclear. The CDR3 sequence: CASSRGSGRFF. DNA for the CDR3: TGTGCCAGCAGTCGAGGATCCGGGCGGTTCTTC.